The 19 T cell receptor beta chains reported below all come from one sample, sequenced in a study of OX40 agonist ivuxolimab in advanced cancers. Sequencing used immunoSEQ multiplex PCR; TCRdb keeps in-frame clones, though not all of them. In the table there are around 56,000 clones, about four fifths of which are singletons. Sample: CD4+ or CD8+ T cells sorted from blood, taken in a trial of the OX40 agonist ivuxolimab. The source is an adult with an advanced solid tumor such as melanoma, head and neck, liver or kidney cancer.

CDR3 protein: CASSHYNSPLHF. In DNA form, the CDR3 reads TGTGCCAGCAGCCACTATAATTCACCCCTCCACTTT. V is TRBV6-6 and J is TRBJ1-6; D not resolved. Germline V gives CDR1 MNHNY, CDR2 SVGAGI (reference sequence). There are 12 residues in the CDR3. V was shortened by 6 bases and J by 3 bases, with 3 bases between the two germline ends.

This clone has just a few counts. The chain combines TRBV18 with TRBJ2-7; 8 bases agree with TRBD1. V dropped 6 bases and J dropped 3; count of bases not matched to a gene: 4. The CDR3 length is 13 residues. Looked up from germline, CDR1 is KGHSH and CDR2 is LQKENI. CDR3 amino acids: CASSGTGVYEQYF. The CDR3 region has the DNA TGTGCCAGCTCTGGGACAGGCGTCTACGAGCAGTACTTC.

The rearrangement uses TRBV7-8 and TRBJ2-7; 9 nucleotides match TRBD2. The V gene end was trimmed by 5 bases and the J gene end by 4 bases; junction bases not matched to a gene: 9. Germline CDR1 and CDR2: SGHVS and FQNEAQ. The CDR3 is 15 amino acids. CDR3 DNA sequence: TGTGCCAGCAGCCCCCGCCAGCGGGAGGTATACGAGCAGTACTTC. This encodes CASSPRQREVYEQYF.

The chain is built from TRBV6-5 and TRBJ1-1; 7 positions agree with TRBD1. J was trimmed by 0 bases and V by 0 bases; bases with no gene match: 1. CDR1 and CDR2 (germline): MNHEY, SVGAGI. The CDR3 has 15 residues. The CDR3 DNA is TGTGCCAGCAGTTACTCGGGACAGATGAACACTGAAGCTTTCTTT. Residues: CASSYSGQMNTEAFF.

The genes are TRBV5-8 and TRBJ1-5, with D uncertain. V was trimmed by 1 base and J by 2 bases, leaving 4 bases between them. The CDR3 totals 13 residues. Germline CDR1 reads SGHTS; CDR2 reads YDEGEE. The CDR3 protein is CASSLTGNQPQHF. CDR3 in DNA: TGTGCCAGCAGCTTGACAGGCAATCAGCCCCAGCATTTT.

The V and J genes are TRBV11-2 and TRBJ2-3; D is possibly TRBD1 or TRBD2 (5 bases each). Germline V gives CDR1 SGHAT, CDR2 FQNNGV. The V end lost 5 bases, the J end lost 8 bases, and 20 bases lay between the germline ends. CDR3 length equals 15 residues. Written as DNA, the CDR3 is TGTGCCAGCAGCCCCTATATGGGACCCGTTGGTACGCAGTATTTT. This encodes CASSPYMGPVGTQYF.

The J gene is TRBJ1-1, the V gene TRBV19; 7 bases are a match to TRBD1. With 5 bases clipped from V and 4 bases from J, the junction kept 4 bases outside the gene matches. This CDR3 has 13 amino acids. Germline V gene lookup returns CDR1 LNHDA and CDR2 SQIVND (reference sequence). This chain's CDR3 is CASSLTGITEAFF. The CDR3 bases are TGTGCCAGTAGTTTGACAGGGATCACTGAAGCTTTCTTT.

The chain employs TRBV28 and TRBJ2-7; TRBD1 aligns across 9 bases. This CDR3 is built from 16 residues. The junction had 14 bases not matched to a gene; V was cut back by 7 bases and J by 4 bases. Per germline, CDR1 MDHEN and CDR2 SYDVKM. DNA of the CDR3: TGTGCCAGCAATTTGCTGGGACAGGGTTCATTATACGAGCAGTACTTC. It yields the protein CASNLLGQGSLYEQYF.

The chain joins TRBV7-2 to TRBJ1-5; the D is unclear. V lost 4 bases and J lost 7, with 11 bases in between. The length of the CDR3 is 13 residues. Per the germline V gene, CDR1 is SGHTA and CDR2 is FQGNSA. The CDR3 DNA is TGTGCCAGCAGCTATCAGTCCGGACAGCCCCAGCATTTT. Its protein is CASSYQSGQPQHF.

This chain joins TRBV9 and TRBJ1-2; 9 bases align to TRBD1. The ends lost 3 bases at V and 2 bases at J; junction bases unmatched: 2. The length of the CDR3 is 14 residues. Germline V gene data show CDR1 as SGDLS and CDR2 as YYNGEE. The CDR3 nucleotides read TGTGCCAGCAGCGACGGGACAGGGAACTATGGCTACACCTTC. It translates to CASSDGTGNYGYTF.

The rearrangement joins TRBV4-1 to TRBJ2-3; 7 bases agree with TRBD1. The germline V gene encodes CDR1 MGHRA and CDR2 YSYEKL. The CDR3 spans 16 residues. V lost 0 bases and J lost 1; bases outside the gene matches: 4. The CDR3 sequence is CASSQEWQGGTDTQYF. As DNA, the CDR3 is TGCGCCAGCAGCCAAGAGTGGCAGGGGGGCACAGATACGCAGTATTTT.

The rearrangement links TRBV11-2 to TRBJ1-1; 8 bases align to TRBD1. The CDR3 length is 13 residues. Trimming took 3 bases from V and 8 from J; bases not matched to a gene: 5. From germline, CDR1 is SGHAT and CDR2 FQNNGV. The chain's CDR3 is CASSFTGGGEAFF. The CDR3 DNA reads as TGTGCCAGCAGCTTCACAGGGGGTGGAGAAGCTTTCTTT.

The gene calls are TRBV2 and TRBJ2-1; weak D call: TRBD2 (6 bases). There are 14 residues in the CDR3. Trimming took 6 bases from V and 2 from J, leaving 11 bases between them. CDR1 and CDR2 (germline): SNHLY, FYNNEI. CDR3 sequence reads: CASRGGIAYNEQFF. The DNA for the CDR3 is TGTGCCAGCAGGGGAGGAATAGCCTACAATGAGCAGTTCTTC.

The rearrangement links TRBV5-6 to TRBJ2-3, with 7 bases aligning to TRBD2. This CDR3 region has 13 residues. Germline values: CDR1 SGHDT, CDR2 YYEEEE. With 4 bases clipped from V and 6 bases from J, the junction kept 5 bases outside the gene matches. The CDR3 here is CASSRREGDTQYF. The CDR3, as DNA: TGTGCCAGCAGCCGGAGGGAGGGGGATACGCAGTATTTT.

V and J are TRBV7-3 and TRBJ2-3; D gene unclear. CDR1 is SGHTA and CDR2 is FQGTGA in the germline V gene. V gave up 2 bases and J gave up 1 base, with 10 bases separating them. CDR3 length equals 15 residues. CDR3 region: CASSLEGSGTDTQYF. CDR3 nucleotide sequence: TGTGCCAGCAGCTTAGAAGGTTCTGGCACAGATACGCAGTATTTT.

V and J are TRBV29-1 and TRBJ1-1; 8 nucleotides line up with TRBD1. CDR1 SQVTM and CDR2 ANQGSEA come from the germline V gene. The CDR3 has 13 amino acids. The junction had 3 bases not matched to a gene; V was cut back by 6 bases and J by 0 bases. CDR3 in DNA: TGCAGCGTGGGACAGGACCTGAACACTGAAGCTTTCTTT. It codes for CSVGQDLNTEAFF.

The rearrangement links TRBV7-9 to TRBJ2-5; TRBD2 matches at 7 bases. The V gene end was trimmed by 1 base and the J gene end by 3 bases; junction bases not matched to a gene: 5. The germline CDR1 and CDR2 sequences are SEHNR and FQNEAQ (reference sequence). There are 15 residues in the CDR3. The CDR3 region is CASSLVRLAEETQYF. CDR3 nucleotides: TGTGCCAGCAGCTTAGTGCGGCTAGCGGAAGAGACCCAGTACTTC.

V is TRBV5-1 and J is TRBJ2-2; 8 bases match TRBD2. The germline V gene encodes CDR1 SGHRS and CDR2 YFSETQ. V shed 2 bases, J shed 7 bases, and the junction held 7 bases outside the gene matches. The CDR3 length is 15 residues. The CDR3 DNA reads TGCGCCAGCAGCTTAGCGGGAGTCCGCAACGGGGAGCTGTTTTTT. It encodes CASSLAGVRNGELFF.

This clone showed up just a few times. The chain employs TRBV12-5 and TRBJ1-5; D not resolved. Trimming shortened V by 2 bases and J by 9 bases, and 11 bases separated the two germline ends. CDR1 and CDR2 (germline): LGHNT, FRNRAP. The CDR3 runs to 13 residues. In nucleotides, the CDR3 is TGTGCTAGTGGTTTGAATTCCCGCAGGCCCCAGCATTTT. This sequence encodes CASGLNSRRPQHF.